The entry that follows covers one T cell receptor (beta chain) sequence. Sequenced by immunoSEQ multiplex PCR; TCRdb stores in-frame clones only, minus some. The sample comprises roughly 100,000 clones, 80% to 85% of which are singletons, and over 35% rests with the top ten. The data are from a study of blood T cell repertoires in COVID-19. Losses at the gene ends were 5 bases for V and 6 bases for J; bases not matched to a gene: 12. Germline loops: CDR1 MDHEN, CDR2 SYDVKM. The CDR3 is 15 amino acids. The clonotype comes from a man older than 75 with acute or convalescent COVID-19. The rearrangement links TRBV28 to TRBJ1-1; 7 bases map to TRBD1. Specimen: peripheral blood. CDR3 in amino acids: CASSEDQGDKAEAFF. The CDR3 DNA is TGTGCCAGCAGTGAAGATCAGGGGGATAAGGCTGAAGCTTTCTTT.